The 27 T cell receptor beta chains given below trace back to one sample, sequenced in a study of blood T cell repertoires in COVID-19. Only in-frame clones appear in the TCRdb table, and some are missing; sequencing was by immunoSEQ multiplex PCR. The sample consists of about 57,000 clones, around 90% of them appearing once. The sequencing sample was made of peripheral blood. Receptor source: a human donor in a cohort sampled during active COVID-19.

This chain links TRBV19 with TRBJ2-5; the D gene is possibly TRBD2 (7 bases). From germline, CDR1 is LNHDA and CDR2 SQIVND (reference sequence). V lost 3 bases, J lost 2 bases, and 13 bases lay in between. This CDR3 is built from 15 residues. As DNA, the CDR3 is TGTGCCAGTAGTATGCGGGGGCGATGGCAAGAGACCCAGTACTTC. It encodes CASSMRGRWQETQYF. The full variable domain, completed using reference TRBV19 and TRBJ2-5, is DGGITQSPKYLFRKEGQNVTLSCEQNLNHDAMYWYRQDPGQGLRLIYYSQIVNDFQKGDIAEGYSVSREKKESFPLTVTSAQKNPTAFYLCASSMRGRWQETQYFGPGTRLLVL.

CDR3 sequence (DNA): TGTGCCAGTAGGTTAGCGGGGGGCCGGGATACGCAGTATTTT. Its protein is CASRLAGGRDTQYF. The chain has TRBV19 and TRBJ2-3, with 10 bases lining up with TRBD2. The germline gives CDR1 LNHDA, CDR2 SQIVND (reference sequence). This CDR3 is 14 amino acids long. The ends lost 6 bases at V and 6 bases at J; junction bases unmatched: 6.

This chain links TRBV6-5 with TRBJ2-7, with 9 bases aligning to TRBD1. From germline, CDR1 is MNHEY and CDR2 SVGAGI. The CDR3 has 15 amino acids. Trimming at V came to 2 bases and at J to 6 bases, leaving 8 bases not matched to a gene. CDR3 in amino acids: CASSYTRDRVGEQYF. CDR3 nucleotides: TGTGCCAGCAGTTACACCCGGGACAGGGTGGGCGAGCAGTACTTC.

The chain carries TRBV7-9 and TRBJ1-2, with 9 bases lining up with TRBD1. The V gene end was trimmed by 5 bases and the J gene end by 8 bases; junction bases not matched to a gene: 9. The germline V gene has CDR1 SEHNR and CDR2 FQNEAQ (reference sequence). This CDR3 is built from 14 residues. The CDR3 DNA follows: TGTGCCAGCAGCGGGACAGGGCCCTTACGAGGCTACACCTTC. This codes for CASSGTGPLRGYTF.

The rearrangement joins TRBV19 to TRBJ1-2; D is ambiguous. Germline values: CDR1 LNHDA, CDR2 SQIVND (reference sequence). Between the trimmed V and J ends, which lost 7 bases and 3 bases, there was a span of 12 bases. The CDR3 length is 13 residues. DNA of the CDR3: TGTGCCAGTACCCCAGGCAGGTACTATGGCTACACCTTC. This sequence encodes CASTPGRYYGYTF.

This rearrangement joins TRBV18 to TRBJ1-2; the match to TRBD1 covers 11 bases. Germline CDR1 reads KGHSH; CDR2 reads LQKENI. V gave up 0 bases and J gave up 4 bases; unmatched junction bases: 7. CDR3 length: 17 amino acids. CDR3 region: CASSPPDRGHRGYGYTF. As DNA, the CDR3 is TGTGCCAGCTCACCACCGGACAGGGGGCACCGGGGCTATGGCTACACCTTC.

This sequence joins TRBV7-9 and TRBJ1-1, with D maybe TRBD1 (6 bases). CDR3 length: 14 amino acids. The V end was cut by 3 bases, the J end by 3 bases, with 11 bases between. Germline V gene sequence: CDR1 SEHNR, CDR2 FQNEAQ (reference sequence). The CDR3 protein is CASSLLSGDTEAFF. CDR3 coding DNA: TGTGCCAGCAGCTTGTTATCAGGGGACACTGAAGCTTTCTTT.

This rearrangement joins TRBV3-1 (or the pseudogene TRBV3-2) to TRBJ2-3; 8 bases line up with TRBD2. From germline, CDR1 is LGHDT and CDR2 YNNKEL (reference sequence). The junction had 11 bases not matched to a gene; V was cut back by 6 bases and J by 3 bases. This CDR3 region has 16 residues. The CDR3 DNA sequence: TGTGCCAGCAGGGGCTTCCGGGGGGGCTCGACAGATACGCAGTATTTT. It encodes CASRGFRGGSTDTQYF.

The V gene is TRBV11-3, the J gene TRBJ2-6; D unresolved. V dropped 5 bases and J dropped 1 base, with 12 bases sitting between them. CDR3 length: 16 amino acids. CDR1 is SGHNT and CDR2 is YENEEA in the germline V gene. The CDR3 spells CASSPEPGSGANVLTF. The CDR3 DNA sequence: TGTGCCAGCAGCCCAGAACCAGGTTCTGGGGCCAACGTCCTGACTTTC.

V gene TRBV3-1 (or the pseudogene TRBV3-2) combines with J gene TRBJ2-1, with D hard to call. The germline V gene encodes CDR1 LGHDT and CDR2 YNNKEL (reference sequence). V lost 3 bases and J 3 bases, leaving 6 bases between the germline ends. CDR3 length equals 13 residues. CDR3 coding DNA: TGTGCCAGCAGCCAGAACAGCTACAATGAGCAGTTCTTC. Translation gives CASSQNSYNEQFF.

The chain couples TRBV9 to TRBJ1-2; TRBD1 agrees at 11 bases. Germline values: CDR1 SGDLS, CDR2 YYNGEE. The CDR3 runs to 15 residues. V lost 4 bases, J lost 3 bases, and 5 bases stayed unmatched. The CDR3 loop is CASSPRTGGDYGYTF. DNA for the CDR3: TGTGCCAGCAGCCCACGGACAGGGGGCGACTATGGCTACACCTTC.

The chain joins TRBV2 to TRBJ2-4; 10 bases are shared with TRBD2. The trim removed 7 bases at V and 3 bases at J, leaving 12 bases unmatched. This CDR3 spans 17 amino acids. Per the germline V gene, CDR1 is SNHLY and CDR2 is FYNNEI. CDR3 amino acids: CASKKSGGEVGKNIQYF. The CDR3 DNA reads as TGTGCCAGCAAAAAAAGCGGGGGGGAGGTTGGCAAAAACATTCAGTACTTC.

The chain uses TRBV5-1 and TRBJ1-4; no definite D call. Germline V gives CDR1 SGHRS, CDR2 YFSETQ. The CDR3 is 16 residues long. Trimming took 1 base from V and 3 from J, leaving 13 bases between them. The CDR3 sequence: CASSLPAGGSNEKLFF. CDR3 DNA sequence: TGCGCCAGCAGCTTGCCCGCGGGAGGTTCTAATGAAAAACTGTTTTTT.

To note about this clone: The same CDR3 is also encoded by other DNA sequences in this sample. The chain carries TRBV5-1 and TRBJ2-7; 9 positions match TRBD2. J lost 2 bases, V lost 2 bases, and 2 bases had no gene match. This CDR3 is 14 amino acids long. CDR1 and CDR2 (germline): SGHRS, YFSETQ. CDR3 nucleotide sequence: TGCGCCAGCAGCTTAGCGGGAGGCCCCTACGAGCAGTACTTC. It translates to CASSLAGGPYEQYF.

V usage is TRBV19 and J usage is TRBJ2-1; 12 nucleotides align to TRBD1. Germline assignment: CDR1 LNHDA and CDR2 SQIVND (reference sequence). Trimming cost V 7 bases and J 10 bases; bases outside gene matches: 5. The CDR3 is 13 residues long. The DNA of the CDR3 is TGTGCCAGTAAGGGGACAGGGGGCAACGAGCAGTTCTTC. Translated: CASKGTGGNEQFF.

The chain recombines TRBV30 with TRBJ2-7, with D maybe TRBD2 (6 bases). In germline, CDR1 is GTSNPN, CDR2 SVGIG (reference sequence). Trimming stripped 2 bases from V and 3 bases from J, with 14 bases between. There are 14 residues in the CDR3. The CDR3 loop reads CAWSNQGGSYEQYF. The CDR3 coding sequence is TGTGCCTGGAGTAACCAGGGAGGTAGCTACGAGCAGTACTTC.

The rearrangement links TRBV9 to TRBJ2-3; possibly TRBD2 for D (6 bases). With 2 bases removed from V and 2 bases from J, the gap between germline ends came to 12 bases. The CDR3 has 15 residues. Germline V gene lookup returns CDR1 SGDLS and CDR2 YYNGEE. This CDR3 is CASSVTSLPTDTQYF. DNA for the CDR3: TGTGCCAGCAGCGTCACTAGCCTACCCACAGATACGCAGTATTTT. Complete variable domain (other parts from reference TRBV9 and TRBJ2-3): DSGVTQTPKHLITATGQRVTLRCSPRSGDLSVYWYQQSLDQGLQFLIQYYNGEERAKGNILERFSAQQFPDLHSELNLSSLELGDSALYFCASSVTSLPTDTQYFGPGTRLTVL.

The chain joins TRBV23-1 to TRBJ1-6; weak D call: TRBD1 (5 bases). TRBV23-1 is sorted into the ORF group, with uncertain function. V was trimmed by 2 bases and J by 5 bases, leaving 7 bases between them. The CDR3 loop spans 14 amino acids. The CDR3 nucleotides read TGCGCCAGCAGTCAAGGGACTGATAATTCACCCCTCCACTTT. Protein: CASSQGTDNSPLHF.

The V call is TRBV15, the J call TRBJ2-7, with TRBD1 matching 7 bases. J was trimmed by 0 bases and V by 1 base; bases with no gene match: 9. There are 17 residues in the CDR3. The germline V gene encodes CDR1 LNHNV and CDR2 YYDKDF (reference sequence). The CDR3 reads CATSRGGQLASSYEQYF. The DNA of the CDR3 is TGTGCCACCAGCAGAGGGGGACAGTTGGCTAGCTCCTACGAGCAGTACTTC.

The chain couples TRBV7-2 to TRBJ2-7, with TRBD2 matching 13 bases. The CDR3 extends over 17 amino acids. The trim removed 4 bases at V and 0 bases at J, leaving 6 bases unmatched. Germline values: CDR1 SGHTA, CDR2 FQGNSA. The CDR3 loop is CASSYGLAGAPSYEQYF. DNA for the CDR3: TGTGCCAGCAGCTACGGACTAGCGGGGGCCCCCTCCTACGAGCAGTACTTC.

The genes are TRBV11-2 and TRBJ1-3, with no clear D. The germline V gene has CDR1 SGHAT and CDR2 FQNNGV. CDR3 size: 13 residues. Trimming cost V 5 bases and J 2 bases, with 7 bases left between them. CDR3 loop: CASSPQAGNTIYF. The CDR3 nucleotides are TGTGCCAGCAGCCCCCAGGCTGGAAACACCATATATTTT.

The rearrangement joins TRBV9 to TRBJ1-2; 7 nucleotides agree with TRBD1. Germline V gives CDR1 SGDLS, CDR2 YYNGEE. The CDR3 contains 13 residues. V shed 4 bases, J shed 3 bases, and the junction held 3 bases outside the gene matches. In nucleotides, the CDR3 is TGTGCCAGCAGCCCGGGACAGCACTATGGCTACACCTTC. This sequence encodes CASSPGQHYGYTF. Filled out from reference TRBV9 and TRBJ1-2, the complete variable domain reads DSGVTQTPKHLITATGQRVTLRCSPRSGDLSVYWYQQSLDQGLQFLIQYYNGEERAKGNILERFSAQQFPDLHSELNLSSLELGDSALYFCASSPGQHYGYTFGSGTRLTVV.

V and J are TRBV4-3 and TRBJ2-6; TRBD1 matches 8 bases. The V gene end was trimmed by 0 bases and the J gene end by 2 bases; junction bases not matched to a gene: 6. Germline-derived CDR1 and CDR2 are LGHNA and YSLEER. The CDR3 length is 18 residues. CDR3: CASSQDGQGATGANVLTF. CDR3 DNA: TGCGCCAGCAGCCAAGATGGGCAGGGGGCTACTGGGGCCAACGTCCTGACTTTC.

J is TRBJ2-1 and V is TRBV5-1; D not resolved. The CDR3 totals 15 residues. Germline loops: CDR1 SGHRS, CDR2 YFSETQ. Trimming removed 3 bases from V and 7 bases from J, with 17 bases in between. Here the CDR3 DNA reads TGCGCCAGCAGCTCTCAGTCTCGTCGGGTAAATGAGCAGTTCTTC. It yields the protein CASSSQSRRVNEQFF.

This chain connects TRBV6-5 to TRBJ2-6, with TRBD2 as a possible D gene (7 bases). Germline CDR1 and CDR2: MNHEY and SVGAGI. Trimming stripped 6 bases from V and 4 bases from J, with 13 bases between. This CDR3 comprises 15 residues. The CDR3 region is CASSNRGAGANVLTF. The CDR3 region has the DNA TGTGCCAGCAGCAATCGGGGGGCCGGGGCCAACGTCCTGACTTTC.

V is TRBV7-2 and J is TRBJ2-3; 7 bases align to TRBD1. Trimming removed 4 bases from V and 1 base from J; junction bases left unmatched: 11. The CDR3 runs to 17 residues. From germline, CDR1 is SGHTA and CDR2 FQGNSA. CDR3 DNA sequence: TGTGCCAGCAGCTCGCTGACAGGGTATCCCCGCACAGATACGCAGTATTTT. It encodes CASSSLTGYPRTDTQYF.

This sequence joins TRBV7-3 and TRBJ2-7; TRBD1 agrees at 7 bases. This CDR3 comprises 15 residues. CDR1 is SGHTA, CDR2 FQGTGA, per germline. Trimming cost V 5 bases and J 2 bases; bases outside gene matches: 9. The CDR3 sequence is CASSMSGTEPYEQYF. The CDR3 DNA reads as TGTGCCAGCAGCATGTCCGGGACAGAGCCCTACGAGCAGTACTTC.